The 10 T cell receptor beta chains given below trace back to one sample, sequenced in a study of graft-versus-host responses after intestinal transplantation. These receptors have no known antigen. The protocol was immunoSEQ multiplex PCR, while the TCRdb copy is restricted to in-frame clones and leaves out a portion. The sample lists tens of thousands of clones, under 95% occurring once. Sequenced here: unstimulated CD8+ T cells sorted from spleen or lymph node cells, sampled before intestinal transplant. The receptors were sampled from a human donor who received an intestinal transplant.

This chain connects TRBV4-1 to TRBJ1-1; 9 bases align to TRBD1. CDR3 size: 13 residues. Germline assignment: CDR1 MGHRA and CDR2 YSYEKL. The junction had 2 bases not matched to a gene; V was cut back by 4 bases and J by 5 bases. DNA for the CDR3: TGCGCCAGCAGCCGGACAGGGGAGACTGAAGCTTTCTTT. Protein product: CASSRTGETEAFF.

The chain recombines TRBV27 with TRBJ1-4; D gene ambiguous. Germline V gene lookup returns CDR1 MNHEY and CDR2 SMNVEV (reference sequence). The CDR3 has 12 residues. V lost 6 bases and J 3 bases, leaving 5 bases between the germline ends. CDR3 bases: TGTGCCAGCAGCTCAGCTAATGAAAAACTGTTTTTT. It translates to CASSSANEKLFF.

The rearrangement joins TRBV9 to TRBJ1-2; D possibly corresponds to TRBD1 (6 bases). The CDR3 sequence is 15 residues long. The V end was cut by 3 bases, the J end by 6 bases, with 18 bases between. CDR1 is SGDLS and CDR2 is YYNGEE in the germline V gene. CDR3 residues: CASSASDSGIDGYTF. For the CDR3, the DNA is TGTGCCAGCAGCGCCTCGGACAGTGGGATCGATGGCTACACCTTC.

The V and J genes are TRBV29-1 and TRBJ1-2; 7 nucleotides align to TRBD1. The CDR3 sequence is 12 residues long. With V trimmed by 6 bases and J by 3 bases, 4 bases remained unmatched. Germline-derived CDR1 and CDR2 are SQVTM and ANQGSEA. The CDR3 DNA is TGCAGCGTGACAGGGTGGGACTATGGCTACACCTTC. It specifies CSVTGWDYGYTF.

CDR3: CASSYRVAPKTYEQYF. CDR3 DNA sequence: TGTGCCAGCAGTTACCGGGTGGCACCCAAAACCTACGAGCAGTACTTC. The chain links TRBV6-5 to TRBJ2-7, with D hard to call. CDR3 length: 16 residues. CDR1 and CDR2 from the germline V gene are MNHEY and SVGAGI. With 2 bases removed from V and 2 bases from J, the gap between germline ends came to 16 bases.

The J gene is TRBJ2-1, the V gene TRBV29-1; D remains ambiguous. Germline V CDR1 and CDR2: SQVTM, ANQGSEA. V gave up 1 base and J gave up 0 bases, with 19 bases separating them. The CDR3 sequence is 18 residues long. CDR3 sequence reads: CSVEVFGAAVSSYNEQFF. CDR3 nucleotide sequence: TGCAGCGTTGAAGTGTTTGGTGCGGCGGTTAGCTCCTACAATGAGCAGTTCTTC.

The chain employs TRBV30 and TRBJ1-1; 9 bases are shared with TRBD1. Germline V gene data show CDR1 as GTSNPN and CDR2 as SVGIG (reference sequence). V lost 5 bases and J lost 2; bases outside the gene matches: 6. The CDR3 covers 14 residues. The CDR3 coding sequence is TGTGCCTGGTCCCGGGACAGGGTCAACACTGAAGCTTTCTTT. Its translation: CAWSRDRVNTEAFF.

This sequence joins TRBV6-5 and TRBJ1-5; D gene ambiguous. The CDR3 runs 13 residues. CDR1 and CDR2 from the germline V gene are MNHEY and SVGAGI. V gave up 8 bases and J gave up 4 bases, with 12 bases separating them. Written as DNA, the CDR3 is TGTGCCAGCGGTTCAGGCGAAAATCAGCCCCAGCATTTT. Translating it yields CASGSGENQPQHF.

The chain joins TRBV7-9 to TRBJ2-1; no firm D call. This CDR3 has 17 residues. Trimming took 6 bases from V and 4 from J, leaving 22 bases between them. Germline lookup yields CDR1 SEHNR and CDR2 FQNEAQ (reference sequence). The CDR3 sequence is CASSVMSGPLMYNEQFF. In DNA form, the CDR3 reads TGTGCCAGCAGTGTAATGTCAGGCCCGCTTATGTACAATGAGCAGTTCTTC.

The chain uses TRBV10-2 and TRBJ2-3; no firm D call. The CDR3 runs to 16 residues. Trimming pared 2 bases from V and 0 bases from J, leaving 12 bases between. The germline V gene has CDR1 WSHSY and CDR2 SAAADI. The DNA of the CDR3 is TGCGCCAGCAGTGAGCGGTCACCTACTAGCACAGATACGCAGTATTTT. It specifies CASSERSPTSTDTQYF.